The text below deals with one T cell receptor beta chain. The data belong to a study of T cell clones after liver transplantation. Overall study: Samples came from ITN030ST, which attempted immunosuppression withdrawal within 2 years of liver transplantation.

Assay used: immunoSEQ multiplex PCR; TCRdb lists only in-frame clones, some missing. This sample yields around 43,000 clones, of which roughly 86% are seen a single time; approximately 2.7% belongs to the top ten. This clonotype originated in a human patient who received a liver transplant. Some T cells may have originated in the graft donor. The sequencing here drew on CD4+ T cells from blood, taken 24 months after liver transplant.

CDR3 sequence: CASRPLTSGSYEQYF. CDR3 nucleotide sequence: TGTGCCAGCAGGCCCTTGACTAGCGGGTCCTACGAGCAGTACTTC. This chain links TRBV7-9 with TRBJ2-7, with 10 bases that match TRBD2. The length of the CDR3 is 15 residues. The germline gives CDR1 SEHNR, CDR2 FQNEAQ (reference sequence). With V trimmed by 6 bases and J by 1 base, 6 bases remained unmatched.